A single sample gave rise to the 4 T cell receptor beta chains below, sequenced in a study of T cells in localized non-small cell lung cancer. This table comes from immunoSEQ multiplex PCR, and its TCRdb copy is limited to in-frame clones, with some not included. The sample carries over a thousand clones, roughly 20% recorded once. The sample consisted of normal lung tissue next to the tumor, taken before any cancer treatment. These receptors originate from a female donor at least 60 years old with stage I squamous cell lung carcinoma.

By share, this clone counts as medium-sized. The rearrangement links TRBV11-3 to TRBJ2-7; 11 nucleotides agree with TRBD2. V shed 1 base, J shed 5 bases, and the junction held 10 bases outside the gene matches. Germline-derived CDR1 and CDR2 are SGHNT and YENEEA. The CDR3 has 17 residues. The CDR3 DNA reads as TGTGCCAGCAGCTTAGTGGTAGCGGGAGGGCCCGGGGACGAGCAGTACTTC. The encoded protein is CASSLVVAGGPGDEQYF. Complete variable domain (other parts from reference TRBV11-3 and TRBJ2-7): EAGVVQSPRYKIIEKKQPVAFWCNPISGHNTLYWYLQNLGQGPELLIRYENEEAVDDSQLPKDRFSAERLKGVDSTLKIQPAELGDSAVYLCASSLVVAGGPGDEQYFGPGTRLTVT.

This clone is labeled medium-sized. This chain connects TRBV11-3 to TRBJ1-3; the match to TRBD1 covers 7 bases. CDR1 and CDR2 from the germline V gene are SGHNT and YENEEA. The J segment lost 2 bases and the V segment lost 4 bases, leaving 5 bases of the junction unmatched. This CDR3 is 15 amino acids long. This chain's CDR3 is CASSSDGTAGNTIYF. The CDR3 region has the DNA TGTGCCAGCAGCTCGGACGGGACAGCTGGAAACACCATATATTTT.

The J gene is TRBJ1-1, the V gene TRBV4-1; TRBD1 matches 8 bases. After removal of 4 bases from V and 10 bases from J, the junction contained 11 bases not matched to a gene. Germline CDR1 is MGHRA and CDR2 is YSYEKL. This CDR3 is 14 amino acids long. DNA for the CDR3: TGCGCCAGCAGCCCTACAGGGGGTCCTGGAGGAGCTTTCTTT. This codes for CASSPTGGPGGAFF.

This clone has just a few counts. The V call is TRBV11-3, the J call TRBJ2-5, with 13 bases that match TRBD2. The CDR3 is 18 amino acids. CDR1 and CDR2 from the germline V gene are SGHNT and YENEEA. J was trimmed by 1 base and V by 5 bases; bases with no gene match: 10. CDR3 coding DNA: TGTGCCAGCAGCCCCCAACTAGCGGGAGGGCCTATCCAAGAGACCCAGTACTTC. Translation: CASSPQLAGGPIQETQYF.